These 8 T cell receptor beta chains share one sample of origin, sequenced in a study of identical twins. TCRdb analysed the 5' RACE reads with MiXCR anew, one entry per CDR3 protein. The data hold about 1.7 million distinct CDR3 sequences, with around 29% observed a single time. The sequencing input was cord blood. Receptor source: a newborn girl in good health.

This clonotype was seen just once. Its ends do not fully match the called genes, so a read error is possible. The rearrangement uses TRBV3-1 and TRBJ1-1; D gene uncertain. The CDR3 runs 12 residues. Per germline, CDR1 LGHDT and CDR2 YNNKEL (reference sequence). The CDR3 nucleotides are TGTGCCGGCAGCCAAGGGTTCGGTGAAGCTTTCTTT. It codes for CAGSQGFGEAFF.

This sequence joins TRBV11-2 and TRBJ1-1; D remains ambiguous. Per the germline V gene, CDR1 is SGHAT and CDR2 is FQNNGV. Trimming stripped 8 bases from V and 0 bases from J, with 7 bases between. The CDR3 extends over 12 amino acids. The CDR3 loop is CASRTLNTEAFF. CDR3 nucleotide sequence: TGTGCCAGCCGAACATTGAACACTGAAGCTTTCTTT.

This clonotype was picked up a small number of times. With a much larger clone just one base away, this may be a read error. The chain joins TRBV3-1 to TRBJ1-2; 7 bases fit TRBD1. CDR3 length: 15 amino acids. The V gene end was trimmed by 3 bases and the J gene end by 0 bases; junction bases not matched to a gene: 4. Germline V gene lookup returns CDR1 LGHDT and CDR2 YNNKEL (reference sequence). The CDR3 sequence is CASSQGDRANYGYTF. CDR3 DNA: TGTGCCAGCAGCCAGGGGGACAGAGCTAACTATGGCTACACCTTC. The full variable domain, rest sourced from reference TRBV3-1 and TRBJ1-2, is DTAVSQTPKYLVTQMGNDKSIKCEQNLGHDTMYWYKQDSKKFLKIMFSYNNKELIINETVPNRFSPKSPDKAHLNLHINSLELGDSAVYFCASSQGDRANYGYTFGSGTRLTVV.

In its sample, this clonotype was seen a few times. One junction end does not reproduce the germline sequence, and a read error may be involved. The chain links TRBV11-3 to TRBJ2-1; no reliable D call. The CDR3 spans 12 residues. Germline V gives CDR1 SGHNT, CDR2 YENEEA. As DNA, the CDR3 is TGTGCCAGCAGGTTAGTCCGTTATGAGCAGTTCTTC. Amino acid sequence: CASRLVRYEQFF.

The CDR3: CSASMGESWNEQFF. In DNA, the CDR3 is TGCAGTGCTAGTATGGGGGAGTCATGGAATGAGCAGTTCTTC. This chain joins TRBV20-1 and TRBJ2-1, with D possibly called TRBD1 or TRBD2 (5 bases each). V shed 3 bases and J shed 7 bases, with 16 bases lying between them. There are 14 residues in the CDR3. CDR1 DFQATT and CDR2 SNEGSKA come from the germline V gene (reference sequence).

The chain couples TRBV6-6 to TRBJ2-1, with D possibly TRBD1 on 5 matching bases. The J call is in doubt because the DNA end fits TRBJ2-7 better. Germline CDR1 is MNHNY and CDR2 is SVGAGI (reference sequence). The CDR3 sequence is 15 residues long. CDR3: CASNLIQGTYNEQYF. DNA for the CDR3: TGTGCCAGCAACCTAATCCAGGGAACCTACAATGAGCAGTACTTC.

This chain links TRBV6-1 with TRBJ1-5; D call uncertain. Deletions cut 6 bases from V and 7 bases from J, with 10 bases between. Germline loops: CDR1 MNHNS, CDR2 SASEGT. This CDR3 is 12 amino acids long. For the CDR3, the DNA is TGTGCCAGCAGGCTCCCTCGACAGCCCCAGCATTTT. Translation: CASRLPRQPQHF.

Many counts were recorded for this clonotype. The rearrangement joins TRBV7-9 to TRBJ1-1; a possible D gene is TRBD1 (6 bases). The germline CDR1 and CDR2 sequences are SEHNR and FQNEAQ (reference sequence). Trimming shortened V by 1 base and J by 4 bases, and 10 bases separated the two germline ends. The CDR3 has 14 residues. In nucleotides, the CDR3 is TGTGCCAGCAGCTTAGGAGGGGGGGCCACTGAAGCTTTCTTT. This encodes CASSLGGGATEAFF.